Listed here are 21 T cell receptor beta chains from one sample, sequenced in a study of cytomegalovirus exposure and HLA in healthy donors. Both 60 Vbeta primers and 13 Jbeta primers went into the PCR. The data were produced by immunoSEQ multiplex PCR, yet TCRdb's version contains in-frame clones alone and is incomplete. This sample has 98,000 or so clones, with more than 70% found just once. Sequenced: PBMCs. Source of these receptors: a female donor in good health and CMV-seronegative.

J is TRBJ2-1 and V is TRBV19; TRBD2 agrees at 7 bases. Unmatched junction bases numbered 8, after V lost 1 base and J lost 5 bases. This CDR3 region has 16 residues. Germline V gene sequence: CDR1 LNHDA, CDR2 SQIVND (reference sequence). The DNA of the CDR3 is TGTGCCAGTAGTATAGCTCCGAGACTAGCTAACAATGAGCAGTTCTTC. As protein: CASSIAPRLANNEQFF.

The chain joins TRBV28 to TRBJ2-1; TRBD2 matches at 8 bases. This CDR3 region has 19 residues. Losses at the gene ends were 2 bases for V and 2 bases for J; bases not matched to a gene: 14. Germline loops: CDR1 MDHEN, CDR2 SYDVKM. Here the CDR3 reads CASSLVRGLAGPTYNEQFF. As DNA, the CDR3 is TGTGCCAGCAGTTTAGTAAGGGGCCTAGCGGGCCCCACCTACAATGAGCAGTTCTTC.

Written as DNA, the CDR3 is TGTGCCAGCAGCTTAGAGCCGGACAGCTACGAGCAGTACTTC. Translation gives CASSLEPDSYEQYF. The chain uses TRBV5-8 and TRBJ2-7, with D possibly being TRBD1 (6 bases). Germline V lookup: CDR1 SGHTS, CDR2 YDEGEE. Trimming left V 2 bases short and J 3 bases short, with 12 bases between. CDR3 length equals 14 residues.

This chain links TRBV29-1 with TRBJ1-1; 9 nucleotides match TRBD1. CDR1 is SQVTM, CDR2 ANQGSEA, per germline. The CDR3 is 15 amino acids. V lost 5 bases and J lost 0; bases outside the gene matches: 7. CDR3 sequence reads: CSVKGGTGMNTEAFF. As DNA, the CDR3 is TGCAGCGTTAAAGGGGGGACAGGGATGAACACTGAAGCTTTCTTT.

The chain carries TRBV28 and TRBJ2-7, with 9 bases aligning to TRBD2. The CDR3 covers 16 residues. CDR1 and CDR2 from the germline V gene are MDHEN and SYDVKM. V trimming: 6 bases; J trimming: 3 bases; junction bases outside the gene matches: 12. The CDR3 sequence is CASSSLGLADYYEQYF. CDR3 DNA sequence: TGTGCCAGCAGCTCCCTGGGACTAGCAGATTACTACGAGCAGTACTTC. Complete variable domain (other parts from reference TRBV28 and TRBJ2-7): DVKVTQSSRYLVKRTGEKVFLECVQDMDHENMFWYRQDPGLGLRLIYFSYDVKMKEKGDIPEGYSVSREKKERFSLILESASTNQTSMYLCASSSLGLADYYEQYFGPGTRLTVT.

Remarks on this clone: The germline gene is not matched at one end of the junction; a read error may be the cause. V usage is TRBV7-7 and J usage is TRBJ2-1; D is perhaps TRBD1 (5 bases). This CDR3 spans 14 amino acids. The germline V gene encodes CDR1 SSHAT and CDR2 FNYEAQ (reference sequence). CDR3 loop: CASSDPSQGAGQFF. DNA for the CDR3: TGTGCTAGCAGCGATCCAAGCCAAGGGGCTGGGCAGTTCTTC.

This rearrangement joins TRBV19 to TRBJ2-7; 9 positions agree with TRBD1. This CDR3 has 14 amino acids. V shed 5 bases, J shed 3 bases, and the junction held 5 bases outside the gene matches. Germline loops: CDR1 LNHDA, CDR2 SQIVND (reference sequence). The CDR3 coding sequence is TGTGCCAGTAGTCAGGGGACAGGGTACTACGAGCAGTACTTC. Amino acids: CASSQGTGYYEQYF.

The chain links TRBV6-1 to TRBJ1-1; D not resolved. CDR3 length equals 14 residues. Trimming pared 6 bases from V and 2 bases from J, leaving 13 bases between. Germline V CDR1 and CDR2: MNHNS, SASEGT. The CDR3: CASSPTLPNTEAFF. The CDR3 nucleotides are TGTGCCAGCAGCCCGACACTCCCAAACACTGAAGCTTTCTTT.

The genes are TRBV15 and TRBJ2-1, with 7 bases that match TRBD1. V was pared by 3 bases and J by 1 base, with 6 bases of the junction left unmatched. The length of the CDR3 is 16 residues. Germline CDR1 LNHNV, CDR2 YYDKDF (reference sequence). In DNA form, the CDR3 reads TGTGCCACCAGCAGCCCCTCGACAGGGTCCTACAATGAGCAGTTCTTC. This gives the protein CATSSPSTGSYNEQFF.

This clone was picked up a small number of times. The rearrangement links TRBV9 to TRBJ2-7; tentative D call: TRBD1 (6 bases). The CDR3 contains 13 residues. V lost 6 bases to trimming and J lost 4 bases, with 14 bases between them. Germline CDR1 reads SGDLS; CDR2 reads YYNGEE. The CDR3 spells CASTRDTGYEQYF. The CDR3 DNA reads as TGTGCCAGCACAAGGGACACTGGATACGAGCAGTACTTC.

This clone came up a few times. The chain recombines TRBV15 with TRBJ2-6; D unresolved. Trimming shortened V by 0 bases and J by 0 bases, and 6 bases separated the two germline ends. The CDR3 is 16 amino acids. Germline V gene lookup returns CDR1 LNHNV and CDR2 YYDKDF (reference sequence). The CDR3: CATSRDVSSGANVLTF. For the CDR3, the DNA is TGTGCCACCAGCAGAGATGTTAGCTCTGGGGCCAACGTCCTGACTTTC.

The CDR3 nucleotides are TGTGCCAGCAGCCACCGGGACAGGGGAAATGAAAAACTGTTTTTT. It codes for CASSHRDRGNEKLFF. The rearrangement uses TRBV5-8 and TRBJ1-4, with TRBD1 matching over 10 bases. CDR3 length: 15 residues. The V gene end was trimmed by 4 bases and the J gene end by 5 bases; junction bases not matched to a gene: 5. Germline V gives CDR1 SGHTS, CDR2 YDEGEE.

This clone was recorded once. The rearrangement links TRBV15 to TRBJ2-7, with TRBD1 as a possible D gene (6 bases). Between the trimmed V and J ends, which lost 5 bases and 2 bases, there was a span of 16 bases. This CDR3 is 15 amino acids long. Germline loops: CDR1 LNHNV, CDR2 YYDKDF (reference sequence). Here the CDR3 reads CATSDRDIGTYEQYF. In DNA form, the CDR3 reads TGTGCCACCAGCGACCGGGACATCGGAACCTACGAGCAGTACTTC.

The gene calls are TRBV28 and TRBJ2-7; 7 positions match TRBD2. The CDR3 spans 15 residues. CDR1 MDHEN and CDR2 SYDVKM come from the germline V gene. With 4 bases clipped from V and 4 bases from J, the junction kept 10 bases outside the gene matches. The chain's CDR3 is CASSSPGGRGYEQYF. The CDR3 region has the DNA TGTGCCAGCAGTTCCCCTGGCGGGAGAGGGTACGAGCAGTACTTC.

The chain recombines TRBV4-2 with TRBJ2-3; D is unresolved. CDR1 is LGHNA, CDR2 YNFKEQ, per germline. This CDR3 is built from 14 residues. V was cut by 1 base and J by 6 bases, with 11 bases left in between. The CDR3 region is CASSQGDSRDTQYF. CDR3 in DNA: TGTGCCAGCAGCCAAGGAGACTCCCGGGATACGCAGTATTTT.

The chain joins TRBV10-3 to TRBJ1-3, with D possibly TRBD1 on 6 matching bases. V lost 0 bases and J lost 0, with 15 bases in between. The CDR3 length is 18 residues. Germline CDR1 and CDR2: ENHRY and SYGVKD. The CDR3 region has the DNA TGTGCCATCAGTGAGTCGCACAGGGCTCCCGTCTCTGGAAACACCATATATTTT. Residues: CAISESHRAPVSGNTIYF.

About this clone itself: Germline and junction disagree at one end, which may indicate a read error. The chain uses TRBV11-3 and TRBJ2-1, with D unresolved. This CDR3 is 13 amino acids long. Germline V lookup: CDR1 SGHNT, CDR2 YENEEA. CDR3: CASSLGSLNKQFF. The CDR3 nucleotides read TGTGCCAGCAGCTTAGGTAGTCTCAATAAGCAGTTCTTC.

This clone was observed a few times. The chain carries TRBV10-1 and TRBJ2-5, with 9 positions matching TRBD2. V lost 5 bases to trimming and J lost 1 base; unmatched junction nucleotides: 5. There are 15 residues in the CDR3. Germline V gene data show CDR1 as WNHNN and CDR2 as SYGVQD (reference sequence). CDR3 coding DNA: TGCGCCAGCAGTTCTAGCGGGGCAACCCAAGAGACCCAGTACTTC. It translates to CASSSSGATQETQYF.

This chain links TRBV18 with TRBJ2-1, with no clear D. V lost 3 bases and J 4 bases, leaving 10 bases between the germline ends. CDR3 length equals 14 residues. The germline gives CDR1 KGHSH, CDR2 LQKENI. CDR3 sequence (DNA): TGTGCCAGCTCACCGATTAGACAATACAATGAGCAGTTCTTC. Translating gives CASSPIRQYNEQFF.

In this sample, this clone turned up once. The chain uses TRBV5-1 and TRBJ2-7; TRBD1 matches at 9 bases. Per germline, CDR1 SGHRS and CDR2 YFSETQ. The CDR3 length is 17 residues. The V and J ends lost 0 bases and 3 bases, in that order; junction bases with no gene match: 10. The CDR3 here is CASSLVGTTGGNYEQYF. The CDR3 DNA reads as TGCGCCAGCAGCTTGGTGGGGACGACAGGGGGTAACTACGAGCAGTACTTC.

The rearrangement joins TRBV18 to TRBJ1-2; a possible D gene is TRBD1 (5 bases). Germline CDR1 KGHSH, CDR2 LQKENI. Trimming removed 4 bases at V and 7 bases at J, with 16 bases between. This CDR3 has 14 amino acids. The CDR3 DNA is TGTGCCAGCTCACTAAAACAGGACGGCGGTGGCTACACCTTC. It codes for CASSLKQDGGGYTF.